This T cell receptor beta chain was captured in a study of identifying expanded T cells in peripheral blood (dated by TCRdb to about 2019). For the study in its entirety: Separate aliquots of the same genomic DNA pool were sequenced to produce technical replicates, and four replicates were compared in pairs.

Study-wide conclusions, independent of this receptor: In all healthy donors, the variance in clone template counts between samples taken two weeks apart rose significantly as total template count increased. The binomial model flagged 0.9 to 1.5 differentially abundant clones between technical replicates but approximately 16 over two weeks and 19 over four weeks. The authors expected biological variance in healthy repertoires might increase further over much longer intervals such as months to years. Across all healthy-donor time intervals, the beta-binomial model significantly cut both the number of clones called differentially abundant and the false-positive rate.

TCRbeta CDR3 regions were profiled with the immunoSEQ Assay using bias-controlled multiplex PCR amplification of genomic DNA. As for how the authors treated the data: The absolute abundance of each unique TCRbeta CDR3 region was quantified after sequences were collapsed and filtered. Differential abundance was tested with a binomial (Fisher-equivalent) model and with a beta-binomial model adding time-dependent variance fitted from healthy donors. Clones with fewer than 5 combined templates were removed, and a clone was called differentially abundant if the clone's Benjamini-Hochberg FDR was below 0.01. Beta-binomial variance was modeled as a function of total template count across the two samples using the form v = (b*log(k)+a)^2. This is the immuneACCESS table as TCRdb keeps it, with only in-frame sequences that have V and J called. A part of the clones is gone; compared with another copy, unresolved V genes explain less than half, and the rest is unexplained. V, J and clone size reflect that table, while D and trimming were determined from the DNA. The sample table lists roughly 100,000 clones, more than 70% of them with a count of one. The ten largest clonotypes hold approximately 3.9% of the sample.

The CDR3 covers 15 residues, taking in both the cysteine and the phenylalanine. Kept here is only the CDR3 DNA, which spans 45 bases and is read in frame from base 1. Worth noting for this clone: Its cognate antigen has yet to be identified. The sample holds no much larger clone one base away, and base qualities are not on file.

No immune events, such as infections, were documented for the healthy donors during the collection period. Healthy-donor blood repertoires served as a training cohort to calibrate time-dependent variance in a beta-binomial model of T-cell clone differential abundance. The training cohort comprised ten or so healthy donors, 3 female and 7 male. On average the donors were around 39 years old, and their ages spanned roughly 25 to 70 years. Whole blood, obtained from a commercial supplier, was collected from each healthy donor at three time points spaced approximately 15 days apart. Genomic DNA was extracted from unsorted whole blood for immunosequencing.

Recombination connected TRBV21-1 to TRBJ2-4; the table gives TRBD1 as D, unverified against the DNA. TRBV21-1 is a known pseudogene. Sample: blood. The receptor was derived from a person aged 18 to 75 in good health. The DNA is TGTGCCAGCAGCGGACAGGGGATAGCCAAAAACATTCAGTACTTC. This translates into CASSGQGIAKNIQYF.